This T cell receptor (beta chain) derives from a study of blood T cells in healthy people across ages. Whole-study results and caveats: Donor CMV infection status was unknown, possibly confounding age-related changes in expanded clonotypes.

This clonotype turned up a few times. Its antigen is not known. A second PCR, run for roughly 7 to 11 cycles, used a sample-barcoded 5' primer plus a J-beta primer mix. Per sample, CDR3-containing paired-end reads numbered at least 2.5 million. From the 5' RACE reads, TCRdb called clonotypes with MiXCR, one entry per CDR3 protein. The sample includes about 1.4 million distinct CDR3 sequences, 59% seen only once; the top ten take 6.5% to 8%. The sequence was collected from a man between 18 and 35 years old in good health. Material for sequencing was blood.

CDR3 nucleotide sequence: TGTGCCAGCAGCCAGAGGACAGGACAGAACACTGAAGCTTTCTTT. Translation gives CASSQRTGQNTEAFF. The chain carries TRBV28 and TRBJ1-1; TRBD1 matches at 7 bases. CDR3 length: 15 amino acids. The J segment lost 1 base and the V segment lost 6 bases, leaving 8 bases of the junction unmatched. Germline V lookup: CDR1 MDHEN, CDR2 SYDVKM.